The next 4 T cell receptor beta chains were all read from a single sample in a study of blood T cells in healthy people across ages. A J-beta primer mix and a sample-barcoded 5' primer were used in a second PCR of about 7 to 12 cycles. TCRdb re-analysed the 5' RACE reads in MiXCR, keeping a single row per CDR3 protein. The repertoire holds about 1.4 million distinct CDR3 sequences, with around 55% as singletons. Sequencing used blood. These TCRs come from a man between 18 and 29 years old in good health.

The chain carries TRBV9 and TRBJ2-7; TRBD1 matches 9 bases. CDR1 SGDLS and CDR2 YYNGEE come from the germline V gene. CDR3 length: 16 amino acids. Trimming removed 3 bases from V and 2 bases from J; junction bases left unmatched: 9. The CDR3 reads CASSANPGQGAYEQYF. The CDR3 DNA sequence: TGTGCCAGCAGCGCAAATCCGGGACAGGGAGCCTACGAGCAGTACTTC.

The chain carries TRBV10-3 and TRBJ1-4; 7 nucleotides line up with TRBD1. The CDR3 runs to 18 residues. CDR1 is ENHRY, CDR2 SYGVKD, per germline. The DNA of the CDR3 is TGTACCACGTCACAGGGGAGGGGGCGTAAGACAGAAAATGAAAAACTGTTTTTT. Translation: CTTSQGRGRKTENEKLFF.

J is TRBJ2-1 and V is TRBV27; TRBD1 might be the D (6 bases). V was pared by 6 bases and J by 7 bases, with 22 bases between. Germline CDR1 reads MNHEY; CDR2 reads SMNVEV (reference sequence). The CDR3 is made up of 16 amino acids. The CDR3 here is CASSNEQGRGWNEQFF. CDR3 in DNA: TGTGCCAGCAGCAACGAACAGGGAAGGGGTTGGAATGAGCAGTTCTTC.

This chain connects TRBV29-1 to TRBJ2-1, with D maybe TRBD1 (6 bases). The better agreement between TRBJ2-7 and the DNA end casts doubt on the J call. Germline V gene data show CDR1 as SQVTM and CDR2 as ANQGSEA. The CDR3 totals 14 residues. CDR3 loop: CSVAGQFSDNEQYF. The CDR3, as DNA: TGCAGCGTTGCCGGACAGTTTAGCGACAATGAGCAGTACTTC.